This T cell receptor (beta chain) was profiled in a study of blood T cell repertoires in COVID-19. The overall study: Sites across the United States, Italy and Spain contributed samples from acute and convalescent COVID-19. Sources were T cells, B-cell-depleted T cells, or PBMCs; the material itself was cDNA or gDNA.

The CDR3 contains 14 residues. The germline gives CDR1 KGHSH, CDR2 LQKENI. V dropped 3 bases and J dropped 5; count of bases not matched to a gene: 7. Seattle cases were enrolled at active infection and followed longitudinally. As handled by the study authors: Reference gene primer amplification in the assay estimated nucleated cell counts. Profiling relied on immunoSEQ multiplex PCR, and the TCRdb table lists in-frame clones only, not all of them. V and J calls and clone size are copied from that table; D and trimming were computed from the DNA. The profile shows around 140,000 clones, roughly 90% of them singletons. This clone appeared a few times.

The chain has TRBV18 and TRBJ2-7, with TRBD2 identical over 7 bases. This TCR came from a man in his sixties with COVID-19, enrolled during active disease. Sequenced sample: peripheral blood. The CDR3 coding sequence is TGTGCCAGCTCACCCCGGGCGGGGGTAGACGAGCAGTACTTC. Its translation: CASSPRAGVDEQYF.